The clone carrying this T cell receptor (beta chain) was seen ten or more times. Its antigen is currently unknown. The CDR3 has 13 residues. With 5 bases clipped from V and 5 bases from J, the junction kept 4 bases outside the gene matches. Germline CDR1 reads SNHLY; CDR2 reads FYNNEI. TCR beta CDR3 region amplification was performed from RNA transcripts. When the TCR CDR3 underwent first-round RT-PCR, the HTBI primer set was used. TCRdb itself ran the multiplex PCR reads through MiXCR, one entry per CDR3 protein. The table lists 350,000 to 400,000 distinct CDR3 sequences, 19% of them singletons. The sample originates from a study of T cells in Graves' hyperthyroidism and ophthalmopathy. Study-level points and caveats: Blood also carried most thyroid clonotypes expanded above 0.001. Ophthalmopathy was identified by the model a median approximately 6.9 months ahead of onset.

The study excluded patients with uncontrolled infection, other autoimmune disease, pregnancy or lactation. Sequencing was performed on blood. The chain uses TRBV2 and TRBJ1-1, with 8 bases fitting TRBD1. The TCR sequence derives from a woman aged 18 to 35 with Graves' hyperthyroidism. The chain's CDR3 is CASSSRQGTEAFF. In DNA, the CDR3 is TGTGCCAGCAGTTCAAGACAGGGGACTGAAGCTTTCTTT.